The 32 T cell receptor beta chains in this list originate from one sample, sequenced in a study of blood T cell repertoires in COVID-19. The data were produced by immunoSEQ multiplex PCR, yet TCRdb's version contains in-frame clones alone and is incomplete. The table shows roughly 310,000 clones, with roughly 90% occurring only once. Source material: peripheral blood. The receptors here all came from a woman between 45 and 60 years old with active or convalescent COVID-19.

This chain uses TRBV5-1 with TRBJ2-5, with 9 bases matching TRBD1. The CDR3 runs to 14 residues. Germline-derived CDR1 and CDR2 are SGHRS and YFSETQ. V lost 1 base to trimming and J lost 4 bases; unmatched junction nucleotides: 2. CDR3 coding DNA: TGCGCCAGCAGCTTGCCGGACAGGGGAGAGACCCAGTACTTC. Translation gives CASSLPDRGETQYF.

V and J are TRBV7-2 and TRBJ1-1; D call uncertain. The germline gives CDR1 SGHTA, CDR2 FQGNSA. V was shortened by 1 base and J by 0 bases, with 6 bases between the two germline ends. The CDR3 is 14 amino acids. The CDR3 loop reads CASSLGSLNTEAFF. The CDR3 region has the DNA TGTGCCAGCAGCTTAGGGAGCTTGAACACTGAAGCTTTCTTT.

The chain is built from TRBV5-3 and TRBJ2-1, with 11 bases lining up with TRBD1. TRBV5-3 is an open reading frame whose function is uncertain. The CDR3 consists of 15 residues. With 5 bases clipped from V and 13 bases from J, the junction kept 14 bases outside the gene matches. The DNA of the CDR3 is TGTGCCAGAAGTTGCGGCATACGGACAGGGGGCATACAGTTCTTC. Protein sequence: CARSCGIRTGGIQFF.

This clone was seen once. V gene TRBV7-2 combines with J gene TRBJ2-2; 7 bases match TRBD2. The V gene's germline CDR1 is SGHTA and CDR2 FQGNSA. J gave up 4 bases and V 0 bases, and 5 bases lay outside the gene matches. The CDR3 loop spans 16 amino acids. The CDR3 spells CASSLALGGSTGELFF. The DNA for the CDR3 is TGTGCCAGCAGCTTAGCTCTCGGCGGGAGCACCGGGGAGCTGTTTTTT.

The genes are TRBV9 and TRBJ1-2; TRBD1 matches at 8 bases. This CDR3 comprises 15 residues. The germline V gene encodes CDR1 SGDLS and CDR2 YYNGEE. V gave up 0 bases and J gave up 3 bases; unmatched junction bases: 4. In DNA, the CDR3 is TGTGCCAGCAGCGTAGAGGCAGGGGGCGACTATGGCTACACCTTC. As protein: CASSVEAGGDYGYTF.

The chain joins TRBV19 to TRBJ1-2, with a weak D call TRBD1 (5 bases). Germline V gene sequence: CDR1 LNHDA, CDR2 SQIVND (reference sequence). Trimming stripped 5 bases from V and 3 bases from J, with 16 bases between. The length of the CDR3 is 15 residues. For the CDR3, the DNA is TGTGCCAGTAGTTCCTCAGGGTGGTTCGACTATGGCTACACCTTC. Its protein is CASSSSGWFDYGYTF. The whole variable domain, remainder taken from reference TRBV19 and TRBJ1-2, is DGGITQSPKYLFRKEGQNVTLSCEQNLNHDAMYWYRQDPGQGLRLIYYSQIVNDFQKGDIAEGYSVSREKKESFPLTVTSAQKNPTAFYLCASSSSGWFDYGYTFGSGTRLTVV.

In this sample, this clone turned up once. CDR3 sequence reads: CASSQWGTANTEAFF. CDR3 DNA: TGCGCCAGCAGCCAATGGGGGACAGCGAACACTGAAGCTTTCTTT. V and J are TRBV4-1 and TRBJ1-1, with 7 bases lining up with TRBD1. The CDR3 spans 15 residues. Germline lookup yields CDR1 MGHRA and CDR2 YSYEKL. The V segment lost 2 bases and the J segment 1 base; nucleotides outside the gene matches: 4.

This clone was detected once. Because the CDR3's place on the DNA is in doubt, the DNA is left out and the CDR3 is given as listed by TCRdb. The chain employs TRBV29-1 and TRBJ2-1; no DNA check was done on the table's D call, TRBD2. Termini included, the CDR3 measures 11 amino acids. The germline V gene encodes CDR1 SQVTM and CDR2 ANQGSEA. This CDR3 reads CSVGSGTSFFF.

This chain uses TRBV3-1 (or the pseudogene TRBV3-2) with TRBJ2-3, with D possibly matching TRBD2 (6 bases). The germline V gene has CDR1 LGHDT and CDR2 YNNKEL (reference sequence). CDR3 length: 11 residues. Between the trimmed V and J ends, which lost 8 bases and 6 bases, there was a span of 9 bases. The CDR3 DNA sequence: TGTGCCAGCGGGAGGACTGATACGCAGTATTTT. It yields the protein CASGRTDTQYF.

The gene calls are TRBV7-8 and TRBJ2-1, with D perhaps TRBD1 (5 bases). The CDR3 runs 13 residues. Germline CDR1 reads SGHVS; CDR2 reads FQNEAQ. The V gene lost 2 bases and the J gene lost 4 bases, with 6 bases spanning the gap. The CDR3, as DNA: TGTGCCAGCAGCTTAAACAGGTACAATGAGCAGTTCTTC. Translation: CASSLNRYNEQFF.

In its sample, this clone was seen once. The chain employs TRBV7-9 and TRBJ2-3, with 13 bases that match TRBD2. Per the germline V gene, CDR1 is SEHNR and CDR2 is FQNEAQ (reference sequence). The CDR3 spans 16 residues. Trimming took 5 bases from V and 3 from J; bases not matched to a gene: 5. The CDR3 sequence: CASSQRTSGRTDTQYF. CDR3 coding DNA: TGTGCCAGCAGCCAAAGGACTAGCGGGAGAACAGATACGCAGTATTTT.

This clone was seen more than once but under ten times. The chain joins TRBV30 to TRBJ1-2, with 7 bases identical to TRBD1. V lost 5 bases and J lost 0; bases outside the gene matches: 3. This CDR3 is built from 13 residues. CDR1 is GTSNPN, CDR2 SVGIG, per germline (reference sequence). The CDR3 protein is CAWSGTANYGYTF. The CDR3 DNA sequence: TGTGCCTGGTCCGGGACAGCTAACTATGGCTACACCTTC.

The chain joins TRBV6-5 to TRBJ2-5; 12 positions agree with TRBD2. J was trimmed by 7 bases and V by 6 bases; bases with no gene match: 9. Germline lookup yields CDR1 MNHEY and CDR2 SVGAGI. CDR3 length: 15 amino acids. The DNA for the CDR3 is TGTGCCAGCAGCTACCTAGCGGGGGGGTTTGGGACCCAGTACTTC. This codes for CASSYLAGGFGTQYF.

The CDR3 region is CASNQQGDYQPQHF. CDR3 DNA sequence: TGTGCCAGTAACCAACAGGGGGACTATCAGCCCCAGCATTTT. This chain joins TRBV19 and TRBJ1-5, with 8 bases identical to TRBD1. The CDR3 sequence is 14 residues long. Germline CDR1 and CDR2: LNHDA and SQIVND (reference sequence). The ends lost 7 bases at V and 5 bases at J; junction bases unmatched: 7.

The chain links TRBV11-3 to TRBJ1-1; 7 nucleotides match TRBD1. The CDR3 runs to 13 residues. CDR1 and CDR2 from the germline V gene are SGHNT and YENEEA. Trimming cost V 4 bases and J 5 bases; bases outside gene matches: 4. Here the CDR3 DNA reads TGTGCCAGCAGCTCGACAGGGACGACTGAAGCTTTCTTT. Translating gives CASSSTGTTEAFF.

V and J are TRBV27 and TRBJ2-7; 7 bases are shared with TRBD2. J gave up 3 bases and V 2 bases, and 10 bases lay outside the gene matches. The germline V gene has CDR1 MNHEY and CDR2 SMNVEV (reference sequence). The CDR3 spans 16 residues. For the CDR3, the DNA is TGTGCCAGCAGTTTACGGCAGTGGGAGGGGTTCTACGAGCAGTACTTC. Residues: CASSLRQWEGFYEQYF.

This clone was seen a single time. The chain joins TRBV4-1 to TRBJ1-1; TRBD1 might be the D (5 bases). The CDR3 covers 13 residues. The germline V and J ends were trimmed by 5 bases and 5 bases, with 12 bases remaining between them. Germline V gene sequence: CDR1 MGHRA, CDR2 YSYEKL. The CDR3 DNA reads TGCGCCAGCAGCGGCCCGGGGGGAACTGAAGCTTTCTTT. Translated, it gives CASSGPGGTEAFF.

Only one count was recorded for this clone. The V gene is TRBV3-1 (or the pseudogene TRBV3-2), the J gene TRBJ2-7; the D gene is possibly TRBD1 (6 bases). V shed 1 base and J shed 2 bases, with 9 bases lying between them. This CDR3 contains 14 residues. Germline CDR1 is LGHDT and CDR2 is YNNKEL (reference sequence). The CDR3 loop reads CASSQVDRTYEQYF. The CDR3 DNA follows: TGTGCCAGCAGCCAAGTAGACAGGACCTACGAGCAGTACTTC.

The chain carries TRBV29-1 and TRBJ1-1, with a possible D match to TRBD1 (6 bases). CDR3 length equals 14 residues. V lost 7 bases and J lost 0, with 15 bases in between. Looked up from germline, CDR1 is SQVTM and CDR2 is ANQGSEA. The CDR3 reads CSAMTGVMNTEAFF. The CDR3, as DNA: TGCAGCGCTATGACAGGCGTTATGAACACTGAAGCTTTCTTT. Together with reference TRBV29-1 and TRBJ1-1, the CDR3 gives the full variable domain: SAVISQKPSRDICQRGTSLTIQCQVDSQVTMMFWYRQQPGQSLTLIATANQGSEATYESGFVIDKFPISRPNLTFSTLTVSNMSPEDSSIYLCSAMTGVMNTEAFFGQGTRLTVV.

About this clone: Other DNA sequences within the sample encode an identical CDR3. J is TRBJ2-7 and V is TRBV18; 7 bases match TRBD1. The CDR3 sequence is 13 residues long. Looked up from germline, CDR1 is KGHSH and CDR2 is LQKENI. With V trimmed by 3 bases and J by 4 bases, 3 bases remained unmatched. The CDR3 spells CASSPGTDYEQYF. The CDR3 bases are TGTGCCAGCTCACCCGGGACAGATTACGAGCAGTACTTC.

The gene calls are TRBV6-2 or TRBV6-3 and TRBJ1-2; D unresolved. Germline loops: CDR1 MNHEY, CDR2 SVGEGT. The CDR3 totals 18 residues. The ends were cut back, 0 bases at V and 2 bases at J, with 19 bases in the middle. The chain's CDR3 is CASSYSSLGLKRNYGYTF. The CDR3 bases are TGTGCCAGCAGTTACTCGAGTCTTGGGTTGAAGCGCAACTATGGCTACACCTTC.

The CDR3, as DNA: TGTGCCAGCAGTCGGGGGGCCGGGGATGAGCAGTTCTTC. Translated: CASSRGAGDEQFF. The V and J genes are TRBV2 and TRBJ2-1; TRBD2 is a possible D gene (7 bases). The CDR3 runs 13 residues. Germline V gene lookup returns CDR1 SNHLY and CDR2 FYNNEI. Trimming pared 5 bases from V and 8 bases from J, leaving 13 bases between.

The rearrangement joins TRBV10-3 to TRBJ1-2; D may be TRBD1 (5 bases). Germline CDR1 ENHRY, CDR2 SYGVKD. V was cut by 4 bases and J by 1 base, with 16 bases left in between. This CDR3 has 16 amino acids. CDR3 nucleotides: TGTGCCATCAGTGGGGGGACTGGTGGCGGTAACTATGGCTACACCTTC. Its protein product is CAISGGTGGGNYGYTF.

The CDR3 is CASRAGDGSNTEAFF. The CDR3, as DNA: TGTGCCAGTAGGGCCGGAGACGGGAGTAACACTGAAGCTTTCTTT. V and J are TRBV19 and TRBJ1-1, with D uncertain. Trimming removed 6 bases at V and 2 bases at J, with 16 bases between. The germline V gene encodes CDR1 LNHDA and CDR2 SQIVND (reference sequence). The CDR3 runs 15 residues.

CDR3 in amino acids: CASSLTGGTEAFF. CDR3 bases: TGCGCCAGCAGCCTTACAGGGGGCACTGAAGCTTTCTTT. The V and J genes are TRBV4-3 and TRBJ1-1; 8 nucleotides align to TRBD1. The V and J ends lost 4 bases and 4 bases, in that order; junction bases with no gene match: 2. Germline V lookup: CDR1 LGHNA, CDR2 YSLEER. The CDR3 loop spans 13 amino acids.

The V gene is TRBV6-6, the J gene TRBJ1-4; D uncertain. The germline V and J ends were trimmed by 8 bases and 14 bases, with 12 bases remaining between them. Germline lookup yields CDR1 MNHNY and CDR2 SVGAGI (reference sequence). The CDR3 spans 10 residues. As DNA, the CDR3 is TGTGCCAGCGGGCCCGAAGAGCTGTTTTTT. It codes for CASGPEELFF.

The V call is TRBV19, the J call TRBJ1-5, with D possibly being TRBD1 (5 bases). The CDR3 length is 14 residues. Between the trimmed V and J ends, which lost 4 bases and 7 bases, there was a span of 14 bases. The V gene's germline CDR1 is LNHDA and CDR2 SQIVND (reference sequence). Here the CDR3 reads CASSTPFGGQPQHF. Written as DNA, the CDR3 is TGTGCCAGTAGTACGCCCTTTGGGGGGCAGCCCCAGCATTTT.

The chain joins TRBV3-1 (or the pseudogene TRBV3-2) to TRBJ1-2, with a weak D call TRBD1 (6 bases). Per the germline V gene, CDR1 is LGHDT and CDR2 is YNNKEL (reference sequence). V lost 4 bases, J lost 7 bases, and 13 bases lay in between. This CDR3 region has 13 residues. DNA of the CDR3: TGTGCCAGCAGCCCTACAGGGTACGGTGGCTACACCTTC. This translates into CASSPTGYGGYTF.

The rearrangement links TRBV18 to TRBJ2-1; maybe TRBD1 (5 bases). V gave up 2 bases and J gave up 1 base, with 12 bases separating them. This CDR3 region has 16 residues. Germline values: CDR1 KGHSH, CDR2 LQKENI. CDR3 amino acids: CASSPIGRVSYNEQFF. The CDR3, as DNA: TGTGCCAGCTCACCAATTGGCAGGGTTTCCTACAATGAGCAGTTCTTC.

The rearrangement links TRBV7-9 to TRBJ2-7, with 8 bases fitting TRBD1. Germline-derived CDR1 and CDR2 are SEHNR and FQNEAQ (reference sequence). V was pared by 4 bases and J by 6 bases, with 20 bases of the junction left unmatched. The CDR3 spans 18 residues. CDR3 nucleotide sequence: TGTGCCAGCAGCTCCCCTCGACAGGGGCATCCCTCAGGTCTCGAGCAGTACTTC. It yields the protein CASSSPRQGHPSGLEQYF.

This chain connects TRBV7-8 to TRBJ2-3; TRBD2 matches at 8 bases. V gave up 2 bases and J gave up 5 bases; unmatched junction bases: 6. Germline CDR1 SGHVS, CDR2 FQNEAQ. CDR3 size: 15 residues. CDR3 amino acids: CASSLRREVGDTQYF. CDR3 bases: TGTGCCAGCAGCTTAAGGCGGGAGGTGGGAGATACGCAGTATTTT.

The rearrangement joins TRBV19 to TRBJ2-3, with D unclear. The CDR3 runs to 17 residues. Germline CDR1 LNHDA, CDR2 SQIVND (reference sequence). Trimming removed 3 bases from V and 8 bases from J, with 24 bases in between. The CDR3 DNA reads TGTGCCAGTAGTATCACAACCCTAGGCAATCGAGTCGTTACGCAGTATTTT. Residues: CASSITTLGNRVVTQYF. Combining the CDR3 with reference TRBV19 and TRBJ2-3 gives the whole variable domain DGGITQSPKYLFRKEGQNVTLSCEQNLNHDAMYWYRQDPGQGLRLIYYSQIVNDFQKGDIAEGYSVSREKKESFPLTVTSAQKNPTAFYLCASSITTLGNRVVTQYFGPGTRLTVL.